This T cell receptor beta chain is drawn from a study of blood T cell repertoires in COVID-19. Study information: Collection of acute and convalescent COVID-19 samples took place in the United States, Italy and Spain.

Produced via immunoSEQ multiplex PCR; TCRdb's table is partial and in-frame only. This repertoire shows 250,000 to 300,000 clones, more than 75% found once; its top ten account for approximately 2.5%. The germline CDR1 and CDR2 sequences are SEHNR and FQNEAQ (reference sequence). Between the trimmed V and J ends, which lost 2 bases and 0 bases, there was a span of 10 bases. This CDR3 spans 15 amino acids. Assignment of participants to cohorts was predicated upon participant-reported clinical history. The specimen sequenced was PBMCs or T cells enriched from blood (not recorded which). The gene calls are TRBV7-9 and TRBJ1-1, with D possibly being TRBD1 (5 bases). The receptor comes from a woman aged 40 to 49 with acute COVID-19. The CDR3 is CASSLMGGLNTEAFF. In nucleotides, the CDR3 is TGTGCCAGCAGCTTAATGGGGGGTTTGAACACTGAAGCTTTCTTT.